This T cell receptor beta chain was obtained from a study of T-cell memory formation after mild COVID-19. Study conclusions and caveats: Some clones that responded turned up in pre-infection memory, which suggests that cross-reactive memory joined in. Later expanders leaned CD4+, whereas clones that contracted between day 15 and 85 were balanced CD4/CD8.

The CDR3 consists of 15 residues. The germline gives CDR1 LNHDA, CDR2 SQIVND (reference sequence). Between the trimmed V and J ends, which lost 3 bases and 5 bases, there was a span of 16 bases. After 5'RACE with constant-segment primers, TCR alpha and TCR beta cDNA libraries carrying sample barcodes and UMIs were obtained. One entry per CDR3 protein results from TCRdb running MiXCR on the 5' RACE reads. The sample records 550,000 to 600,000 distinct CDR3 sequences, approximately 15% being singletons. About this clonotype: What it binds is not known.

What was sequenced was PBMCs or a T cell subset sorted from them (not recorded which). The receptor was isolated from an adult woman who had mild COVID-19 (a few samples of this study predate the infection). Cell type and time point are not known. V is TRBV19 and J is TRBJ1-2; TRBD1 is a possible D gene (6 bases). The DNA of the CDR3 is TGTGCCAGTAGTATTCCCGACAGGCCCTTATATGGCTACACCTTC. This translates into CASSIPDRPLYGYTF.